This TCR beta chain appears in the sequencing data of a study of T cell responses to AZD1222 COVID-19 vaccine. On the study more broadly: Second-dose intervals of approximately 4 or approximately 12 weeks were pooled.

Data came from immunoSEQ multiplex PCR; TCRdb stores just in-frame clones and leaves some out. The data show 150,000 to 200,000 clones, 85% to 95% seen once. CDR3 length equals 14 residues. The V segment lost 6 bases and the J segment 5 bases; nucleotides outside the gene matches: 6. In germline, CDR1 is LGHNT, CDR2 FRNRAP. As regards this clone: The antigen is unknown.

The study, taken as a whole, reports: AZD1222 recipients seropositive at baseline numbered only six. It was only after the peak T cell response that any repertoires were sampled. The donors showed a predominance of white British ancestry and of females, with possible underestimation of clonal diversity.

Sequencing used peripheral blood, obtained on day 0 of AZD1222 vaccination. The clonotype originates from an adult in good health. The chain carries TRBV12-5 and TRBJ1-5, with TRBD1 matching 8 bases. DNA of the CDR3: TGTGCTAGTGGCCCCGGACAGGGTTATCAGCCCCAGCATTTT. Protein sequence: CASGPGQGYQPQHF.